What follows are 21 T cell receptor beta chains derived from one specimen sequenced in a study of cytomegalovirus exposure and HLA in healthy donors. PCR was performed using 60 Vbeta and 13 Jbeta primers. The data were produced by immunoSEQ multiplex PCR, yet TCRdb's version contains in-frame clones alone and is incomplete. The sample contains 100,000 to 150,000 clones, 70% to 85% of which appear only once. What was sequenced was PBMCs. These receptors originate from a woman younger than 30 in good health and CMV-seropositive.

This clone was seen only a few times. The chain recombines TRBV5-1 with TRBJ2-3; 9 bases are shared with TRBD1. This CDR3 comprises 14 residues. J was trimmed by 4 bases and V by 4 bases; bases with no gene match: 4. Germline V gene sequence: CDR1 SGHRS, CDR2 YFSETQ. The chain's CDR3 is CASSPGQGSDTQYF. In DNA, the CDR3 is TGCGCCAGCAGCCCCGGACAGGGGTCAGATACGCAGTATTTT.

The chain employs TRBV29-1 and TRBJ2-2; tentative D call: TRBD2 (6 bases). Per the germline V gene, CDR1 is SQVTM and CDR2 is ANQGSEA. Trimming stripped 7 bases from V and 5 bases from J, with 11 bases between. The CDR3 consists of 12 residues. This CDR3 reads CSAGERTGELFF. The CDR3 DNA follows: TGCAGCGCGGGGGAAAGGACCGGGGAGCTGTTTTTT.

CDR3: CASSNTGGYTF. CDR3 bases: TGTGCCAGCAGTAATACAGGAGGCTACACCTTC. This chain joins TRBV9 and TRBJ1-2, with a tentative D call TRBD1 (5 bases). CDR3 length equals 11 residues. Between the trimmed V and J ends, which lost 5 bases and 8 bases, there was a span of 10 bases. Germline V gives CDR1 SGDLS, CDR2 YYNGEE. Combining the CDR3 with reference TRBV9 and TRBJ1-2 gives the whole variable domain DSGVTQTPKHLITATGQRVTLRCSPRSGDLSVYWYQQSLDQGLQFLIQYYNGEERAKGNILERFSAQQFPDLHSELNLSSLELGDSALYFCASSNTGGYTFGSGTRLTVV.

V gene TRBV13 combines with J gene TRBJ2-3; D uncertain. The ends were cut back, 3 bases at V and 3 bases at J, with 7 bases in the middle. The CDR3 loop spans 13 amino acids. The V gene's germline CDR1 is PRHDT and CDR2 FYEKMQ (reference sequence). CDR3 loop: CASSLPGTDTQYF. The DNA of the CDR3 is TGTGCCAGCAGCTTGCCCGGGACAGATACGCAGTATTTT.

V is TRBV2 and J is TRBJ2-5; maybe TRBD2 (6 bases). The better agreement between TRBJ2-7 and the DNA end casts doubt on the J call. CDR3 length equals 14 residues. Germline-derived CDR1 and CDR2 are SNHLY and FYNNEI. The CDR3 loop reads CASHRRLDSYEQYF. The CDR3 DNA is TGTGCCAGCCACCGGAGACTAGACTCCTACGAGCAGTACTTC.

The gene calls are TRBV15 and TRBJ1-1; the match to TRBD1 covers 7 bases. Per germline, CDR1 LNHNV and CDR2 YYDKDF (reference sequence). V trimming: 9 bases; J trimming: 1 base; junction bases outside the gene matches: 8. The CDR3 loop spans 14 amino acids. CDR3 sequence: CATTTTGENTEAFF. The CDR3 nucleotides are TGTGCCACGACGACCACAGGGGAGAACACTGAAGCTTTCTTT.

The chain couples TRBV7-9 to TRBJ2-7; TRBD1 might be the D (6 bases). Germline V gene data show CDR1 as SEHNR and CDR2 as FQNEAQ (reference sequence). The CDR3 extends over 14 amino acids. The V gene lost 5 bases and the J gene lost 1 base, with 12 bases spanning the gap. The CDR3 DNA sequence: TGTGCCAGCAGCCGGGACAACTGGTCCTACGAGCAGTACTTC. This gives the protein CASSRDNWSYEQYF.

The chain joins TRBV18 to TRBJ2-2; 9 nucleotides line up with TRBD2. CDR3 size: 16 residues. Germline V lookup: CDR1 KGHSH, CDR2 LQKENI. Trimming removed 3 bases from V and 4 bases from J; junction bases left unmatched: 6. CDR3 nucleotide sequence: TGTGCCAGCTCACCCCTAGCGGGGCCAGTCACCGGGGAGCTGTTTTTT. Translating gives CASSPLAGPVTGELFF.

The chain links TRBV4-2 to TRBJ2-4; 8 bases line up with TRBD2. The germline V gene has CDR1 LGHNA and CDR2 YNFKEQ. V lost 0 bases and J lost 0; bases outside the gene matches: 7. The CDR3 sequence is 18 residues long. CDR3 bases: TGTGCCAGCAGCCAAGACGGAACTAGCGGCGTAGCCAAAAACATTCAGTACTTC. It translates to CASSQDGTSGVAKNIQYF.

This chain links TRBV5-4 with TRBJ2-1, with D possibly matching TRBD2 (6 bases). V was cut by 5 bases and J by 2 bases, with 11 bases left in between. This CDR3 spans 14 amino acids. Germline CDR1 SGHNT, CDR2 YYREEE (reference sequence). Written as DNA, the CDR3 is TGTGCCAGCAGTCCTGGGACTGCCTACAATGAGCAGTTCTTC. This gives the protein CASSPGTAYNEQFF.

The V call is TRBV7-9, the J call TRBJ2-3; tentative D call: TRBD2 (6 bases). The germline V gene has CDR1 SEHNR and CDR2 FQNEAQ (reference sequence). The CDR3 is 15 residues long. V shed 0 bases and J shed 6 bases, with 13 bases lying between them. The CDR3 DNA reads as TGTGCCAGCAGCTTAGCGCAGGGACTGCTTGATACGCAGTATTTT. It codes for CASSLAQGLLDTQYF. The full variable domain, in which reference TRBV7-9 and TRBJ2-3 provide the parts outside the CDR3, is DTGVSQNPRHKITKRGQNVTFRCDPISEHNRLYWYRQTLGQGPEFLTYFQNEAQLEKSRLLSDRFSAERPKGSFSTLEIQRTEQGDSAMYLCASSLAQGLLDTQYFGPGTRLTVL.

The chain recombines TRBV2 with TRBJ2-5; D is ambiguous. The end of the DNA aligns better with TRBJ2-7, so the J call may be wrong. Germline assignment: CDR1 SNHLY and CDR2 FYNNEI. The CDR3 loop spans 11 amino acids. This CDR3 is CASISMYEQYF. CDR3 bases: TGTGCCAGCATATCAATGTACGAGCAGTACTTC.

The V and J genes are TRBV6-5 and TRBJ2-1; 9 positions agree with TRBD1. Unmatched junction bases numbered 3, after V lost 5 bases and J lost 1 base. This CDR3 comprises 15 residues. Germline V lookup: CDR1 MNHEY, CDR2 SVGAGI. Here the CDR3 reads CASSKGQGSYNEQFF. The CDR3 nucleotides read TGTGCCAGCAGTAAGGGACAGGGTTCCTACAATGAGCAGTTCTTC.

The rearrangement uses TRBV7-9 and TRBJ1-1, with D perhaps matching TRBD1 (6 bases). Germline V gene data show CDR1 as SEHNR and CDR2 as FQNEAQ (reference sequence). The CDR3 length is 13 residues. Trimming shortened V by 4 bases and J by 6 bases, and 12 bases separated the two germline ends. The CDR3 nucleotides are TGTGCCAGCAGCTCCAGGGGAATTGCTGAAGCTTTCTTT. This codes for CASSSRGIAEAFF. Together with reference TRBV7-9 and TRBJ1-1, the CDR3 gives the full variable domain: DTGVSQNPRHKITKRGQNVTFRCDPISEHNRLYWYRQTLGQGPEFLTYFQNEAQLEKSRLLSDRFSAERPKGSFSTLEIQRTEQGDSAMYLCASSSRGIAEAFFGQGTRLTVV.

V is TRBV9 and J is TRBJ1-2; D call uncertain. V was pared by 7 bases and J by 2 bases, with 12 bases between. CDR1 and CDR2 from the germline V gene are SGDLS and YYNGEE. CDR3 length: 13 amino acids. The DNA for the CDR3 is TGTGCCAGCGCGGCGGGATCGAACTATGGCTACACCTTC. Protein sequence: CASAAGSNYGYTF.

The genes are TRBV19 and TRBJ1-1, with 9 bases fitting TRBD1. The V segment lost 5 bases and the J segment 0 bases; nucleotides outside the gene matches: 1. Germline CDR1 reads LNHDA; CDR2 reads SQIVND (reference sequence). The length of the CDR3 is 14 residues. In nucleotides, the CDR3 is TGTGCCAGTAGTTACAGGGGGCTGAACACTGAAGCTTTCTTT. As protein: CASSYRGLNTEAFF.

This clone is categorized as medium-sized. This sequence joins TRBV9 and TRBJ1-1; the D gene is possibly TRBD1 (6 bases). The CDR3 totals 14 residues. The V gene's germline CDR1 is SGDLS and CDR2 YYNGEE. The V and J ends lost 6 bases and 0 bases respectively, with 12 bases between them. The CDR3 here is CASIDTGMNTEAFF. The DNA for the CDR3 is TGTGCCAGCATCGATACAGGGATGAACACTGAAGCTTTCTTT.

This rearrangement joins TRBV6-5 to TRBJ2-5, with D unclear. Germline V gives CDR1 MNHEY, CDR2 SVGAGI. This CDR3 is built from 11 residues. The V end lost 7 bases, the J end lost 4 bases, and 7 bases lay between the germline ends. DNA of the CDR3: TGTGCCAGCAACACGGGAGAGACCCAGTACTTC. This sequence encodes CASNTGETQYF.

The V and J genes are TRBV9 and TRBJ2-3, with 13 nucleotides matching TRBD2. The germline V gene encodes CDR1 SGDLS and CDR2 YYNGEE. The CDR3 runs to 15 residues. The V gene end was trimmed by 1 base and the J gene end by 6 bases; junction bases not matched to a gene: 2. CDR3 loop: CASSVLTSGGDTQYF. In DNA form, the CDR3 reads TGTGCCAGCAGCGTATTGACTAGCGGGGGGGATACGCAGTATTTT.

Of note for this clone: The germline gene is not matched at one end of the junction; a read error may be the cause. This sequence joins TRBV7-9 and TRBJ1-3; 7 nucleotides align to TRBD1. The CDR3 runs to 15 residues. In germline, CDR1 is SEHNR, CDR2 FQNEAQ (reference sequence). The CDR3 sequence is CSSSRQGGSGNTIYF. The CDR3 DNA reads TGTTCCAGCAGCCGACAGGGCGGCTCTGGAAACACCATATATTTT.

The chain carries TRBV19 and TRBJ2-1; tentative D call: TRBD2 (6 bases). In germline, CDR1 is LNHDA, CDR2 SQIVND (reference sequence). The CDR3 has 14 amino acids. The germline V and J ends were trimmed by 5 bases and 6 bases, with 14 bases remaining between them. DNA of the CDR3: TGTGCCAGTAGTCTCCATCCGGGACTCAATGAGCAGTTCTTC. It codes for CASSLHPGLNEQFF.